This TCR beta chain is drawn from a study of T cells after yellow fever vaccination. Findings of the study overall: Only a small proportion of the clonotypes turned up in both the CD4 and the CD8 compartments, likely arising from convergent recombination. High-abundance clonotypes from the bulk population could contaminate FACS-sorted repertoires. The secondary T-cell response peaked on day 5, not day 15, but was weaker.

V was pared by 3 bases and J by 7 bases, with 5 bases of the junction left unmatched. Germline V CDR1 and CDR2: MNHEY, SMNVEV (reference sequence). The CDR3 length is 14 residues. The 5'RACE template-switching step produced TCR cDNA and added a universal primer site and UMIs. MiXCR, applied by TCRdb to the 5' RACE reads, yields one record per CDR3 protein. The sample holds under 400,000 distinct CDR3 sequences, around a tenth seen once. Of note for this clonotype: The target antigen is unknown.

This sequence was found in a young man who received the YFV17D yellow fever vaccine. This chain connects TRBV27 to TRBJ2-1; 8 nucleotides agree with TRBD2. The material was PBMCs, obtained on the day of the first yellow fever vaccination. CDR3 nucleotide sequence: TGTGCCAGCAGTTTCGGGGGGGTAAGAAATGAGCAGTTCTTC. This translates into CASSFGGVRNEQFF.